This T cell receptor beta chain was documented in a study of T cell repertoires in cytomegalovirus infection (dated by TCRdb to between 2017 and 2020). About the full investigation: Because public TCR beta signatures pointed to carriage of CMV infection together with the matching HLA type, the HLA type of each donor mattered for the analysis. Broader findings and caveats from the paper: In both this cohort and an independent cohort of 352 donors, the cumulative frequency of public TCR beta family members distinguished carriers of CMV infection plus the relevant HLA type. The ex vivo response was dominated by HLA-C-restricted CMV-specific TCR beta clonotypes, which also provided the single most frequent clonotype in two of eight donors.

This clonotype was seen many times. Its antigen is not yet known. Base qualities are missing; no much larger clone stands one base away. Sequenced using an Illumina HiSeq 1500. TCRdb reprocessing: public reads trimmed at Q25 with fastp, clones called with MiXCR, in-frame beta chains kept. Each entry is one CDR3 protein sequence, shown with its most common DNA and genes. This sample lists roughly 310,000 distinct CDR3 sequences; 15% to 20% were detected once. The top ten hold approximately 12% of the sample. Spanning cysteine to phenylalanine, the CDR3 consists of 15 amino acids. Only the CDR3 part of the read is kept: 45 bases, read in frame from the first base. V loses 3 bases of germline sequence and J loses 2 bases, and the interval between the two ends is 13 bases. CDR1 SEHNR and CDR2 FQNEAQ were looked up in the germline V gene (reference sequence).

This TCR was sampled from a human donor in good health (CMV status not recorded). Some clones in this sample may be carry-over from other donors' samples. Sequencing was performed on PBMCs. The chain was built from TRBV7-9 and TRBJ1-2, and possibly TRBD1, on 5 matching bases. The CDR3 region reads CASSFAIQGNYGYTF. The DNA reads as follows: TGTGCCAGCAGCTTCGCGATCCAGGGAAACTATGGCTACACCTTC.